Presented here are 16 T cell receptor beta chains from one specimen sequenced in a study of T cell clonotyping in hematopoietic cell transplantation. Libraries were prepared by immunoSEQ multiplex PCR; TCRdb keeps only in-frame clonotypes and omits some of them. The profile covers about 27,000 clones, with over 60% appearing a single time and around 6.3% taken by the ten largest. This sample's time point: recipient sample about 28 days before transplant, after cytoreduction. This specimen was peripheral blood mononuclear cells, taken before stem cell transplant. These receptors were taken from a man aged 50 to 59 with myelodysplastic syndrome. Some clones in this sample may be carry-over from other donors' samples.

V gene TRBV20-1 combines with J gene TRBJ1-1; D unclear. Germline V CDR1 and CDR2: DFQATT, SNEGSKA (reference sequence). The CDR3 is 11 amino acids. The germline V and J ends were trimmed by 6 bases and 4 bases, with 9 bases remaining between them. CDR3 DNA: TGCAGTGCATTACGCACCACTGAAGCTTTCTTT. This translates into CSALRTTEAFF.

V usage is TRBV30 and J usage is TRBJ2-1; 10 positions agree with TRBD2. The V segment lost 5 bases and the J segment 9 bases; nucleotides outside the gene matches: 10. This CDR3 has 14 residues. CDR1 and CDR2 from the germline V gene are GTSNPN and SVGIG (reference sequence). The CDR3 sequence is CAWGGLASGGEQFF. The CDR3 nucleotides are TGTGCCTGGGGGGGACTAGCGTCGGGGGGTGAGCAGTTCTTC.

A single count supports this clone. The chain recombines TRBV19 with TRBJ2-7; TRBD2 agrees at 7 bases. Germline trimming cut 5 bases from V and 3 bases from J; bases unmatched to any gene: 7. The CDR3 loop spans 14 amino acids. In germline, CDR1 is LNHDA, CDR2 SQIVND (reference sequence). This CDR3 reads CASSPRDYFYEQYF. The DNA for the CDR3 is TGTGCCAGTAGTCCCCGGGACTACTTCTACGAGCAGTACTTC.

The chain couples TRBV6-6 to TRBJ2-7; no clear D. The CDR3 is made up of 14 amino acids. Trimming shortened V by 0 bases and J by 3 bases, and 9 bases separated the two germline ends. Germline lookup yields CDR1 MNHNY and CDR2 SVGAGI (reference sequence). The CDR3 region is CASSYSIGRYEQYF. The DNA of the CDR3 is TGTGCCAGCAGTTACTCGATTGGCCGCTACGAGCAGTACTTC.

This clone was seen only a few times. The genes are TRBV6-1 and TRBJ2-5, with D possibly matching TRBD2 (7 bases). V lost 3 bases and J lost 1, with 12 bases in between. Germline V lookup: CDR1 MNHNS, CDR2 SASEGT. There are 15 residues in the CDR3. The CDR3 nucleotides are TGTGCCAGCAGTGACAATCGGGGGGCCCAAGAGACCCAGTACTTC. Amino acid sequence: CASSDNRGAQETQYF.

This chain joins TRBV28 and TRBJ1-4, with 9 nucleotides matching TRBD1. Germline assignment: CDR1 MDHEN and CDR2 SYDVKM. The CDR3 has 16 amino acids. V shed 5 bases and J 3 bases; nucleotides not matched to a gene: 7. CDR3 in DNA: TGTGCCAGCAGTGCGTACAGGGGGCAGGCTAATGAAAAACTGTTTTTT. It is translated as CASSAYRGQANEKLFF.

The V and J genes are TRBV29-1 and TRBJ1-1; D is perhaps TRBD1 (5 bases). V lost 1 base to trimming and J lost 4 bases, with 10 bases between them. The CDR3 length is 13 residues. CDR1 SQVTM and CDR2 ANQGSEA come from the germline V gene. The CDR3: CSVEGGRGTEAFF. As DNA, the CDR3 is TGCAGCGTTGAAGGGGGCCGCGGCACTGAAGCTTTCTTT.

Points on this clone: Different DNA sequences within this sample yield the same CDR3. The V and J genes are TRBV29-1 and TRBJ1-1; no clear D. The V gene's germline CDR1 is SQVTM and CDR2 ANQGSEA. The V end was cut by 7 bases, the J end by 1 base, with 4 bases between. This CDR3 spans 10 amino acids. CDR3 loop: CSGQNTEAFF. The CDR3 bases are TGCAGCGGACAGAACACTGAAGCTTTCTTT.

For the CDR3, the DNA is TGCGCCAGCAGCTGGCCGGGACAGGGTGCGGTAGCCGCTAGGAATGAGCAGTTCTTC. It is translated as CASSWPGQGAVAARNEQFF. The chain recombines TRBV5-1 with TRBJ2-1; 9 bases agree with TRBD1. The CDR3 sequence is 19 residues long. Germline CDR1 and CDR2: SGHRS and YFSETQ. Losses at the gene ends were 3 bases for V and 7 bases for J; bases not matched to a gene: 20.

V usage is TRBV7-2 and J usage is TRBJ2-2, with unresolved D. The germline V gene has CDR1 SGHTA and CDR2 FQGNSA. V lost 1 base and J 5 bases, leaving 8 bases between the germline ends. The CDR3 is 14 amino acids. The CDR3 DNA reads as TGTGCCAGCAGCTTAGGTCAAGGGACCGGGGAGCTGTTTTTT. Translation: CASSLGQGTGELFF. The variable domain in full, completed from reference TRBV7-2 and TRBJ2-2, reads GAGVSQSPSNKVTEKGKDVELRCDPISGHTALYWYRQSLGQGLEFLIYFQGNSAPDKSGLPSDRFSAERTGGSVSTLTIQRTQQEDSAVYLCASSLGQGTGELFFGEGSRLTVL.

The rearrangement links TRBV7-3 to TRBJ2-1; the D is unclear. Between the trimmed V and J ends, which lost 2 bases and 4 bases, there was a span of 6 bases. The CDR3 extends over 13 amino acids. Germline CDR1 and CDR2: SGHTA and FQGTGA. CDR3 coding DNA: TGTGCCAGCAGCTTATACAGATACAATGAGCAGTTCTTC. Amino acids: CASSLYRYNEQFF.

The V call is TRBV28, the J call TRBJ2-2, with 7 nucleotides matching TRBD1. Trimming took 2 bases from V and 2 from J; bases not matched to a gene: 8. Germline V gene lookup returns CDR1 MDHEN and CDR2 SYDVKM. The CDR3 is 17 amino acids. CDR3: CASSLPGTAGNTGELFF. The CDR3 DNA reads TGTGCCAGCAGTTTACCTGGGACAGCTGGAAACACCGGGGAGCTGTTTTTT. The full variable domain, in which reference TRBV28 and TRBJ2-2 provide the parts outside the CDR3, is DVKVTQSSRYLVKRTGEKVFLECVQDMDHENMFWYRQDPGLGLRLIYFSYDVKMKEKGDIPEGYSVSREKKERFSLILESASTNQTSMYLCASSLPGTAGNTGELFFGEGSRLTVL.

The CDR3 nucleotides are TGTGCCTGGACCACCCAGCTCGACACTATGGGCTACACCTTC. It encodes CAWTTQLDTMGYTF. The rearrangement links TRBV30 to TRBJ1-2; D not certain. The CDR3 contains 14 residues. V was trimmed by 4 bases and J by 8 bases, leaving 20 bases between them. Per the germline V gene, CDR1 is GTSNPN and CDR2 is SVGIG (reference sequence).

This chain uses TRBV2 with TRBJ2-7; possibly TRBD1 or TRBD2 for D (5 bases each). Per germline, CDR1 SNHLY and CDR2 FYNNEI. V shed 5 bases and J shed 9 bases, with 14 bases lying between them. This CDR3 comprises 12 residues. In nucleotides, the CDR3 is TGTGCCAGCAGTCCTCCCCGGGACGCGCAGTACTTC. This sequence encodes CASSPPRDAQYF. The full variable domain, in which reference TRBV2 and TRBJ2-7 provide the parts outside the CDR3, is EPEVTQTPSHQVTQMGQEVILRCVPISNHLYFYWYRQILGQKVEFLVSFYNNEISEKSEIFDDQFSVERPDGSNFTLKIRSTKLEDSAMYFCASSPPRDAQYFGPGTRLTVT.

The chain is built from TRBV5-4 and TRBJ2-5; D remains ambiguous. The CDR3 extends over 15 amino acids. The V end was cut by 0 bases, the J end by 1 base, with 10 bases between. Germline CDR1 SGHNT, CDR2 YYREEE (reference sequence). The CDR3 region is CASSLVRGPQETQYF. Written as DNA, the CDR3 is TGTGCCAGCAGCTTGGTTCGCGGTCCCCAAGAGACCCAGTACTTC.

This rearrangement joins TRBV6-1 to TRBJ2-7; D is unclear. The CDR3 is 10 residues long. The V end was cut by 3 bases, the J end by 6 bases, with 3 bases between. Germline CDR1 and CDR2: MNHNS and SASEGT. The CDR3 region has the DNA TGTGCCAGCAGTGAGCGCGAGCAGTACTTC. Protein: CASSEREQYF.